A single sample is the source of the 16 T cell receptor beta chains below, sequenced in a study of blood T cell repertoires in COVID-19. The data were produced by immunoSEQ multiplex PCR, yet TCRdb's version contains in-frame clones alone and is incomplete. The table records more than 85,000 clones, around 86% of them present only once. Sequencing was performed on peripheral blood. These receptors originate from a man between 45 and 60 years old with active or convalescent COVID-19.

The rearrangement joins TRBV3-1 (or the pseudogene TRBV3-2) to TRBJ2-7, with 8 bases fitting TRBD2. The CDR3 runs to 16 residues. With 4 bases clipped from V and 2 bases from J, the junction kept 10 bases outside the gene matches. Germline CDR1 and CDR2: LGHDT and YNNKEL (reference sequence). The CDR3 sequence is CASSPYPTSVPYEQYV. The CDR3 DNA follows: TGTGCCAGCAGCCCTTACCCGACTAGCGTACCCTACGAGCAGTACGTC.

This sequence joins TRBV6-1 and TRBJ2-7; 9 nucleotides line up with TRBD1. V trimming: 2 bases; J trimming: 2 bases; junction bases outside the gene matches: 4. The CDR3 has 15 residues. Per the germline V gene, CDR1 is MNHNS and CDR2 is SASEGT. Written as DNA, the CDR3 is TGTGCCAGCAGTGAATTGGACAGGGGCCCCTACGAGCAGTACGTC. Amino acids: CASSELDRGPYEQYV.

This chain uses TRBV4-3 with TRBJ2-1; TRBD2 aligns across 7 bases. The germline V gene has CDR1 LGHNA and CDR2 YSLEER. This CDR3 is built from 14 residues. The V and J ends lost 1 base and 6 bases, in that order; junction bases with no gene match: 3. CDR3 in amino acids: CASSQGLATNEQFF. CDR3 in DNA: TGCGCCAGCAGCCAAGGACTAGCAACCAATGAGCAGTTCTTC.

The V gene is TRBV6-2 or TRBV6-3, the J gene TRBJ1-5, with a weak D call TRBD1 (6 bases). Deletions cut 1 base from V and 2 bases from J, with 15 bases between. Germline CDR1 and CDR2: MNHEY and SVGEGT. This CDR3 has 17 residues. The CDR3 sequence: CASSYFPTGGGNQPQHF. The CDR3 DNA is TGTGCCAGCAGTTACTTCCCGACAGGCGGTGGCAATCAGCCCCAGCATTTT.

This chain uses TRBV5-6 with TRBJ2-1; 9 bases fit TRBD1. V dropped 4 bases and J dropped 0; count of bases not matched to a gene: 8. CDR1 is SGHDT, CDR2 YYEEEE, per germline. CDR3 size: 17 residues. The CDR3 coding sequence is TGTGCCAGCAGCATGGGACAGGGAAGGGTCTCCTACAATGAGCAGTTCTTC. Protein sequence: CASSMGQGRVSYNEQFF.

This chain uses TRBV19 with TRBJ1-5; weak D call: TRBD1 (5 bases). Trimming took 7 bases from V and 0 from J, leaving 13 bases between them. The germline V gene encodes CDR1 LNHDA and CDR2 SQIVND (reference sequence). This CDR3 is built from 15 residues. The CDR3 DNA reads as TGTGCCAGTACCGACCGACAGTATAGCAATCAGCCCCAGCATTTT. Encoded protein: CASTDRQYSNQPQHF.

The J gene is TRBJ1-1, the V gene TRBV28; D gene uncertain. Germline loops: CDR1 MDHEN, CDR2 SYDVKM. The V gene lost 2 bases and the J gene lost 2 bases, with 9 bases spanning the gap. The CDR3 loop spans 14 amino acids. CDR3 residues: CASSLVQANTEAFF. The CDR3 nucleotides read TGTGCCAGCAGTTTAGTGCAGGCCAACACTGAAGCTTTCTTT. Together with reference TRBV28 and TRBJ1-1, the CDR3 gives the full variable domain: DVKVTQSSRYLVKRTGEKVFLECVQDMDHENMFWYRQDPGLGLRLIYFSYDVKMKEKGDIPEGYSVSREKKERFSLILESASTNQTSMYLCASSLVQANTEAFFGQGTRLTVV.

V and J are TRBV6-1 and TRBJ2-1; D gene unclear. V shed 0 bases and J shed 4 bases, with 4 bases lying between them. This CDR3 contains 13 residues. The germline V gene encodes CDR1 MNHNS and CDR2 SASEGT. The CDR3 region is CASSEAGYNEQFF. In DNA, the CDR3 is TGTGCCAGCAGTGAAGCCGGGTACAATGAGCAGTTCTTC.

J is TRBJ2-3 and V is TRBV5-5; 11 bases fit TRBD2. CDR1 and CDR2 from the germline V gene are SGHKS and YYEKEE (reference sequence). The CDR3 is 15 residues long. V dropped 3 bases and J dropped 5; count of bases not matched to a gene: 5. DNA of the CDR3: TGTGCCAGCAGCTGGACAACTAGCGGGGGAGATACGCAGTATTTT. It yields the protein CASSWTTSGGDTQYF.

CDR3 DNA sequence: TGTGCCAGCAGTGACCCCGGTCAGGGAGGCGCTGAAGCTTTCTTT. Translating gives CASSDPGQGGAEAFF. The chain combines TRBV6-1 with TRBJ1-1; possible D gene TRBD1, 5 bases. This CDR3 is 15 amino acids long. Germline CDR1 reads MNHNS; CDR2 reads SASEGT. V lost 3 bases, J lost 6 bases, and 17 bases lay in between.

The rearrangement links TRBV19 to TRBJ2-1; D ambiguous. The V gene lost 1 base and the J gene lost 9 bases, with 10 bases spanning the gap. The CDR3 is 13 amino acids. The V gene's germline CDR1 is LNHDA and CDR2 SQIVND (reference sequence). The CDR3 sequence is CASSIVGGGEQFF. Written as DNA, the CDR3 is TGTGCCAGTAGTATAGTAGGCGGTGGTGAGCAGTTCTTC.

This rearrangement joins TRBV27 to TRBJ2-7; 8 positions agree with TRBD1. CDR3 length: 13 residues. The germline CDR1 and CDR2 sequences are MNHEY and SMNVEV (reference sequence). V dropped 3 bases and J dropped 5; count of bases not matched to a gene: 3. For the CDR3, the DNA is TGTGCCAGCAGTTTTCGGACAGGGCACGAGCAGTACTTC. Amino acids: CASSFRTGHEQYF.

CDR3 protein: CASSYRVGYTF. In DNA form, the CDR3 reads TGTGCCAGTAGTTACAGGGTTGGCTACACCTTC. The rearrangement uses TRBV19 and TRBJ1-2; tentatively, D is TRBD1 (6 bases). V shed 5 bases and J shed 7 bases, with 8 bases lying between them. The CDR3 is 11 amino acids. Germline V lookup: CDR1 LNHDA, CDR2 SQIVND (reference sequence). Based on the CDR3 plus reference TRBV19 and TRBJ1-2, the full variable domain is DGGITQSPKYLFRKEGQNVTLSCEQNLNHDAMYWYRQDPGQGLRLIYYSQIVNDFQKGDIAEGYSVSREKKESFPLTVTSAQKNPTAFYLCASSYRVGYTFGSGTRLTVV.

This sequence joins TRBV19 and TRBJ2-3; D is unclear. The CDR3 runs 13 residues. Trimming shortened V by 3 bases and J by 5 bases, and 9 bases separated the two germline ends. Germline V gene sequence: CDR1 LNHDA, CDR2 SQIVND (reference sequence). As DNA, the CDR3 is TGTGCCAGTAGTATGGGCAATCTAGATACGCAGTATTTT. Translated, it gives CASSMGNLDTQYF.

This clone was counted only a few times. The chain joins TRBV10-1 to TRBJ2-2; 7 bases are shared with TRBD1. Germline V gene lookup returns CDR1 WNHNN and CDR2 SYGVQD (reference sequence). J lost 3 bases, V lost 6 bases, and 4 bases had no gene match. The CDR3 consists of 14 residues. The CDR3 nucleotides read TGCGCCAGCAGACAGGGGCTACACACCGGGGAGCTGTTTTTT. This translates into CASRQGLHTGELFF.

This clone was detected once. The rearrangement links TRBV5-1 to TRBJ1-1, with TRBD1 matching 9 bases. The CDR3 is 14 residues long. Germline V CDR1 and CDR2: SGHRS, YFSETQ. The V segment lost 6 bases and the J segment 3 bases; nucleotides outside the gene matches: 6. CDR3 nucleotide sequence: TGCGCCAGCACCCGGACAGGGGAGGACACTGAAGCTTTCTTT. Translation: CASTRTGEDTEAFF.